Described below is a single T cell receptor (beta chain) sequence and its context. Profiling relied on immunoSEQ multiplex PCR, and the TCRdb table lists in-frame clones only, not all of them. The sample has roughly 120,000 clones; 90% to 95% are singletons. This specimen comes from a study of cytomegalovirus exposure and HLA in healthy donors. Specimen: PBMCs. This receptor was identified in a woman aged 18-29 years in good health and CMV-seronegative.

This chain's CDR3 is CASSSGSVRPDTQYF. CDR3 DNA: TGTGCCAGCAGTTCGGGTTCGGTCCGACCAGATACGCAGTATTTT. V is TRBV28 and J is TRBJ2-3; D not resolved. The CDR3 spans 15 residues. With 4 bases removed from V and 4 bases from J, the gap between germline ends came to 15 bases. CDR1 is MDHEN, CDR2 SYDVKM, per germline.